A selection of T cell receptor beta chains follows, all from one sample in a study of T-cell memory formation after mild COVID-19. TCRdb processed the 5' RACE reads anew with MiXCR; each CDR3 protein has one entry. The repertoire holds 35,000 to 50,000 distinct CDR3 sequences, around 6.1% seen once, with about 0.84% in the top ten. The sequenced material came from PBMCs or a T cell subset sorted from them (not recorded which). These receptors all come from an adult who had mild COVID-19 (a few samples of this study predate the infection). Cell type and time point are not known. The CDR3 runs from the conserved cysteine through the conserved F or W. D genes are given only for firm matches. The size entry is marked missing in some rows and otherwise reads once, few, many or a size class.

-	TRBV24-1	TRBJ2-7	many	TGTGCCACCAGTGATTCCAAAACCCCTACCTACGAGCAGTACTTC	CATSDSKTPTYEQYF
TRBD2	TRBV5-6	TRBJ2-1	many	TGTGCCAGCAGCTCGGTGGGGACTAGCAAAAAGCAGTTCTTC	CASSSVGTSKKQFF
-	TRBV5-1	TRBJ2-2	few	TGCGCCAGCAGCTTAATCCTCGGGAGAGACACCGGGGAGCTGTTTTTT	CASSLILGRDTGELFF
-	TRBV6-6	TRBJ2-2	many	TGTGCCAGCAGTTACCGGTCTAGGAGGGCCGGGGAGCTGTTTTTT	CASSYRSRRAGELFF
-	TRBV5-1	TRBJ2-3	many	TGCGCCAGCAGCTTAGAATCAGATACGCAGTATTTT	CASSLESDTQYF
TRBD1	TRBV27	TRBJ1-2	many	TGTGCCAGCAGTCCCAGGACAGGGGGTGGCTACACCTTC	CASSPRTGGGYTF
TRBD2	TRBV25-1	TRBJ2-1	many	TGTGCCAGCAGACTAGCGGGGGTTTCCTACAATGAGCAGTTCTTC	CASRLAGVSYNEQFF
TRBD1	TRBV7-2	TRBJ2-5	-	TGTGCCAGCTTACCACAGGGGATCTGGGATACCCAGTACTTC	CASLPQGIWDTQYF
TRBD1	TRBV4-3	TRBJ1-1	many	TGCGCCAGCAGCCAGAGAACAGGGGCGGCCACTGAAGCTTTCTTT	CASSQRTGAATEAFF
-	TRBV7-2	TRBJ2-1	many	TGTGCCAGCAGCCTCCCTTCGGGGCGGAGCTCCTACAATGAGCAGTTCTTC	CASSLPSGRSSYNEQFF
-	TRBV12-3/TRBV12-4	TRBJ2-1	many	TGTGCCAGCAGTTTATCGGGACTTCCCAATGAGCAGTTCTTC	CASSLSGLPNEQFF
-	TRBV29-1	TRBJ2-7	many	TGCAGCGTACGGGTTTGGAGCTCCTACGAGCAGTACTTC	CSVRVWSSYEQYF
-	TRBV5-1	TRBJ2-5	many	TGCGCCAGCAGCCTCGGATCGAGGGGACGAGAGACCCAGTACTTC	CASSLGSRGRETQYF
-	TRBV20-1	TRBJ2-1	many	TGCAGTGCTAGATGGTGGGACTCCTACAATGAGCAGTTCTTC	CSARWWDSYNEQFF
TRBD1	TRBV14	TRBJ2-5	many	TGTGCCAGCAGGCAGTCCGGGACAGGGGATCGGACCCAGTACTTC	CASRQSGTGDRTQYF
TRBD2	TRBV5-4	TRBJ2-3	-	TGTGCCAGCAGCTCGGCCGGGACTAGGGGTTCGTATTTT	CASSSAGTRGSYF
-	TRBV5-1	TRBJ2-7	many	TGCGCCAGCAGCACCGGGACACTGGATTACGAGCAGTACTTC	CASSTGTLDYEQYF
-	TRBV20-1	TRBJ1-6	-	TGCAGTGCCTCCGGGGGTGGTAATTCACCCCTCCACTTT	CSASGGGNSPLHF
TRBD1	TRBV12-3/TRBV12-4	TRBJ2-2	medium-sized	TGTGCCAGCAGTTCCGGACAGGGGTTGGCCGGGGAGCTGTTTTTT	CASSSGQGLAGELFF
TRBD1	TRBV7-2	TRBJ2-6	few	TGTGCCAGCAGCTCACCGGGACAGGGGTCTGGGGCCAACGTCCTGACTTTC	CASSSPGQGSGANVLTF
TRBD1	TRBV30	TRBJ2-7	few	TGTGCCTGGAGTAGGGACAGGACCTACGAGCAGTACTTC	CAWSRDRTYEQYF
-	TRBV5-3	TRBJ1-5	many	TGTGCCAGAAGCTTTCGACGGGGGAACCATCAGCCCCAGCATTTT	CARSFRRGNHQPQHF
TRBD2	TRBV18	TRBJ2-7	-	TGTGCCAGCTCACGGGGACGGACTAGCGACTCCTACGAGCAGTACTTC	CASSRGRTSDSYEQYF
TRBD2	TRBV10-2	TRBJ2-5	-	TGCGCCAGCGCCTCTAGCGGAAAAGAGACCCAGTACTTC	CASASSGKETQYF
-	TRBV7-6	TRBJ1-1	many	TGTGCCAGCAGCTTAGAGTCAGGGAGGAACACTGAAGCTTTCTTT	CASSLESGRNTEAFF
TRBD1	TRBV5-4	TRBJ2-7	-	TGTGCCAGCAGCTGGGGACAGGGGGCTAACGAGCAGTACTTC	CASSWGQGANEQYF
-	TRBV10-3	TRBJ2-5	medium-sized	TGTGCCATCAGTGTGGGGGGTCCCCAAGAGACCCAGTACTTC	CAISVGGPQETQYF
TRBD2	TRBV4-2	TRBJ2-3	many	TGTGCCAGCAGCCAAGAAGTGGCTAGCGGCGGCCAGCAGTATTTT	CASSQEVASGGQQYF
TRBD2	TRBV7-2	TRBJ2-1	many	TGTGCCAGCAGCTTATCTAGCGGGAGCCCCCAGAGGATTGAGCAGTTCTTC	CASSLSSGSPQRIEQFF
TRBD1	TRBV11-3	TRBJ1-1	many	TGTGCCAGCAGCTCCCAACAGGGGATTACTGAAGCTTTCTTT	CASSSQQGITEAFF
-	TRBV4-2	TRBJ1-1	few	TGTGCCAGCAGCCAAGTATCATCGAGACTTACGAACACTGAAGCTTTCTTT	CASSQVSSRLTNTEAFF
-	TRBV20-1	TRBJ2-7	many	TGCAGTGCGCTTAGGGGATCCTCCTACGAGCAGTACTTC	CSALRGSSYEQYF
-	TRBV18	TRBJ1-1	-	TGTGCCAGCTCACCAGATGACAGGACTGAAGCTTTCTTT	CASSPDDRTEAFF
-	TRBV12-3/TRBV12-4	TRBJ2-7	many	TGTGCCAGCAGTTGGCGACAGAGCCGGGAGCAGTACTTC	CASSWRQSREQYF
-	TRBV7-2	TRBJ2-7	few	TGTGCCAGCAGCTTATTTGGAGCGGCCACCTACGAGCAGTACTTC	CASSLFGAATYEQYF
TRBD1	TRBV5-8	TRBJ2-3	many	TGTGCCAGCAGCGACCTCTTGAGACAGGGGACGTTCACAGATACGCAGTATTTT	CASSDLLRQGTFTDTQYF
TRBD1	TRBV5-1	TRBJ2-1	many	TGCGCCAGCAGGCTGGGACAGGGGGCCTACAATGAGCAGTTCTTC	CASRLGQGAYNEQFF
TRBD1	TRBV25-1	TRBJ1-6	many	TGTGCCAGCAGTGGGGGACAGCTTAATTCACCCCTCCACTTT	CASSGGQLNSPLHF
-	TRBV10-3	TRBJ2-1	many	TGTGCCACCGCGGGCGGACGGGGTAACCCAACATCCTACAATGAGCAGTTCTTC	CATAGGRGNPTSYNEQFF
TRBD1	TRBV18	TRBJ2-1	few	TGTGCCAGCTCAAAGAGGACAGGGGGAGAGGATGAGCAGTTCTTC	CASSKRTGGEDEQFF
TRBD1	TRBV28	TRBJ2-3	few	TGTGCCAGCAGTTTGGGGACAGGGTTAGATACGCAGTATTTT	CASSLGTGLDTQYF
TRBD2	TRBV12-3/TRBV12-4	TRBJ2-5	many	TGTGCCAGCAGTGCCGGGACTAACCCCTTTTGGCAATCCGAGACCCAGTACTTC	CASSAGTNPFWQSETQYF
TRBD2	TRBV12-3/TRBV12-4	TRBJ2-1	few	TGTGCCAGCAGCCCCCAGTTAGCGGGAGGGTACAATGAGCAGTTCTTC	CASSPQLAGGYNEQFF
TRBD1	TRBV18	TRBJ2-7	few	TGTGCCAGCTCACCGGCCCCCGGACAGGGGGGCTACGAGCAGTACTTC	CASSPAPGQGGYEQYF
-	TRBV20-1	TRBJ2-7	many	TGCAGTGCTAGAGATCCCCAGGGAATCGAGCAGTACTTC	CSARDPQGIEQYF
-	TRBV11-2	TRBJ2-3	many	TGTGCCAGCAGCTTAGCGGGAGTGGGAACAGATACGCAGTATTTT	CASSLAGVGTDTQYF
TRBD2	TRBV7-2	TRBJ2-3	-	TGTGCCAGCAGCTTAGTGCGTCTAGCGGGGGGAGAAAGAGATACGCAGTATTTT	CASSLVRLAGGERDTQYF
TRBD2	TRBV20-1	TRBJ2-5	many	TGCAGTGCGCCGGGACTAGCGGGAGAGACCCAGTACTTC	CSAPGLAGETQYF
-	TRBV4-3	TRBJ2-1	many	TGCGCCAGCAGCCAAACCTCGGGACTCCAAGGAAACAATGAGCAGTTCTTC	CASSQTSGLQGNNEQFF
-	TRBV7-9	TRBJ2-3	few	TGTGCCAGCAGCTTCGACTCAGATACGCAGTATTTT	CASSFDSDTQYF
-	TRBV20-1	TRBJ2-1	many	TGCAGTGCTCCACCGGGATCATATGGTAATGAGCAGTTCTTC	CSAPPGSYGNEQFF
-	TRBV12-3/TRBV12-4	TRBJ1-3	many	TGTGCCAGCACTTTGGGGAGGACTCCTGGAAACACCATATATTTT	CASTLGRTPGNTIYF
-	TRBV12-3/TRBV12-4	TRBJ2-5	many	TGTGCCAGCGGGCTGAGTGAGCAGACCCAGTACTTC	CASGLSEQTQYF